This T cell receptor (beta chain) stems from a study of T cell responses to AZD1222 COVID-19 vaccine. Study summary: Investigators merged groups given second doses at roughly 4 or roughly 12 weeks.

CDR3 length equals 13 residues. Per the germline V gene, CDR1 is SNHLY and CDR2 is FYNNEI. The ends were cut back, 7 bases at V and 2 bases at J, with 8 bases in the middle. Comments on this clone: Its matching antigen is unknown.

Findings and limits, study-wide: Nearly half of unique spike-specific TCRs reportedly avoided B.1.351 and B.1.1.7 mutated regions. Following two doses of AZD1222, Spike-specific TCR breadth and depth rose. White British ancestry dominated among donors, who included more females, and clonal diversity was possibly underestimated.

The assay was immunoSEQ multiplex PCR, and TCRdb's table has in-frame clones only and misses some. The data contain about 130,000 clones, around 86% of them seen just once; the ten biggest clones take up roughly 6%. The rearrangement joins TRBV2 to TRBJ1-4; D ambiguous. This material consisted of peripheral blood, taken on day 0 of AZD1222 vaccination. The source of this sequence is an adult in good health. CDR3 sequence reads: CASTPRTNEKLFF. In DNA form, the CDR3 reads TGTGCCAGCACCCCCCGCACTAATGAAAAACTGTTTTTT.